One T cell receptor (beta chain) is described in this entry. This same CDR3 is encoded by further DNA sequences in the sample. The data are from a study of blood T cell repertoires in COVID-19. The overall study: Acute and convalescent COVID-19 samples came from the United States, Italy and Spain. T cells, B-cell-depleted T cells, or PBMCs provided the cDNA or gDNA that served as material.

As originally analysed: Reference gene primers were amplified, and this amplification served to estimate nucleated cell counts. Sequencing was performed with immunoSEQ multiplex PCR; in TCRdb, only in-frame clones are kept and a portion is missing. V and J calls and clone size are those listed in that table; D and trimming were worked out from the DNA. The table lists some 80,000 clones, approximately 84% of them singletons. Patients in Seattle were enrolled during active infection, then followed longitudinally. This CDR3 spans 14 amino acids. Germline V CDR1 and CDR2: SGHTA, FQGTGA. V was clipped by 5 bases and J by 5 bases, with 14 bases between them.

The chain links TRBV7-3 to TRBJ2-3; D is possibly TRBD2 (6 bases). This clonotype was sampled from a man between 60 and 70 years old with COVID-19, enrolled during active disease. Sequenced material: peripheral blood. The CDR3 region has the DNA TGTGCCAGCAGCCTAGCGTCTGGGGTAGATACGCAGTATTTT. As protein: CASSLASGVDTQYF.